This TCR beta chain stems from a study of blood T cells in healthy people across ages. The extraction recovered at least 5.5 micrograms of total RNA per sample. A single count supports this clonotype. Germline V gives CDR1 SEHNR, CDR2 FQNEAQ (reference sequence). This CDR3 has 16 amino acids. The V and J ends lost 5 bases and 4 bases respectively, with 18 bases between them. Next came a second PCR, run for about 6 to 11 cycles, which used a sample-barcoded 5' primer along with a J-beta primer mix. A tag from a template-switch adaptor with 12 random nucleotides marked each cDNA molecule. TCRdb re-called the 5' RACE reads through MiXCR, storing one row per CDR3 protein. The repertoire includes 1.5 million to 2 million distinct CDR3 sequences, just under 50% of them detected once, and less than 2.5% sits in the top ten.

This chain links TRBV7-9 with TRBJ2-1, with D perhaps given as TRBD1 or TRBD2 (5 bases each). The sequencing sample was made of blood. The origin of this receptor is a woman aged 35 to 49 in good health. The chain's CDR3 is CASSRGTPLSYNEQFF. CDR3 coding DNA: TGTGCCAGCAGCAGAGGGACCCCTCTTTCGTACAATGAGCAGTTCTTC.